This T cell receptor beta chain stems from a study of sequential checkpoint blockade in melanoma. Turning to the study itself: Patients were randomized 1:1 to nivolumab-then-ipilimumab or ipilimumab-then-nivolumab first-line.

Regarding treatment: randomized to nivolumab then ipilimumab (arm A) or the reverse (arm B). PBMC sorting kept live CD3+CD8+ cells without CD19 or CD56. Assay used: immunoSEQ multiplex PCR; TCRdb lists only in-frame clones, some missing. The sample yields more than 4,000 clones, around 80% seen once. From germline, CDR1 is MGHRA and CDR2 YSYEKL. This CDR3 has 15 amino acids. Losses at the gene ends were 3 bases for V and 4 bases for J; bases not matched to a gene: 6. The chain employs TRBV4-1 and TRBJ2-7, with TRBD1 matching 10 bases. The sample in question was CD8+ T cells sorted from blood (inferred from file names), obtained from a patient given nivolumab and ipilimumab in sequence. The sequence derives from a human donor with melanoma. The chain's CDR3 is CASSHTGTGVYEQYF. CDR3 coding DNA: TGCGCCAGCAGCCATACCGGGACAGGGGTTTACGAGCAGTACTTC.